This entry is about one T cell receptor beta chain. The target antigen is unknown. The CDR3 has 14 residues. V gave up 0 bases and J gave up 7 bases, with 11 bases separating them. Germline CDR1 reads SGHRS; CDR2 reads YFSETQ. These data come from a study of cytomegalovirus exposure and HLA in healthy donors. Study-wide results and caveats: Analyses of presence/absence relied on an assumption of roughly uniform sequencing depth across donors.

The PCR employed 60 Vbeta primers together with 13 Jbeta primers. Clones were sequenced by immunoSEQ multiplex PCR, and TCRdb holds only the in-frame ones, with some missing. In the table there are 100,000 to 150,000 clones, 80% to 85% of which are singletons. Input material: PBMCs. The chain combines TRBV5-1 with TRBJ2-1, with D possibly matching TRBD2 (6 bases). The sequence was obtained from a boy younger than 18 in good health and CMV-seronegative. CDR3 nucleotide sequence: TGCGCCAGCAGCTTGGCGGGAGCGGTGAATGAGCAGTTCTTC. Its translation is CASSLAGAVNEQFF.